This record covers a single TCR beta chain. This entry comes from a study of chemoradiotherapy in HPV16-positive cancers. Here immunoSEQ multiplex PCR was the method, and the copy in TCRdb shows in-frame clones only, minus some. Seen here are about 39,000 clones, 76% observed once, and the top ten hold more than 5%. Between the trimmed V and J ends, which lost 3 bases and 5 bases, there was a span of 14 bases. This CDR3 has 14 residues. Germline lookup yields CDR1 SGHNT and CDR2 YYREEE (reference sequence). This TCR was recovered from a human donor with HPV-associated anogenital cancer. Material: blood, obtained from a patient who underwent chemoradiotherapy. The chain couples TRBV5-4 to TRBJ2-5; no reliable D call. The CDR3, as DNA: TGTGCCAGCAGCTCTGAAGAGGTGCGGGAGACCCAGTACTTC. Translating gives CASSSEEVRETQYF.